This T cell receptor (beta chain) was captured in a study of blood T cell repertoires in COVID-19. For the study at large: Sources were T cells, B-cell-depleted T cells, or PBMCs; the material itself was cDNA or gDNA.

Under the authors' procedure: Estimation of nucleated cell counts was performed using reference gene primer amplification. Sequencing was performed with immunoSEQ multiplex PCR; in TCRdb, only in-frame clones are kept and a portion is missing. The D gene and trimming were derived from the DNA, and the V and J assignments and clone size from that table. The table shows about 130,000 clones, with approximately 85% occurring only once. The sequence came from an older man with active or convalescent COVID-19. The specimen was peripheral blood.

In nucleotides, the CDR3 is TGTGCCAGCAGTAGCGACGCGGGGGGCTACACCTTC. Protein sequence: CASSSDAGGYTF. V is TRBV6-5 and J is TRBJ1-2, with D uncertain. Trimming pared 5 bases from V and 8 bases from J, leaving 12 bases between. The CDR3 has 12 residues. Per germline, CDR1 MNHEY and CDR2 SVGAGI.